Shown below are 23 T cell receptor beta chains from a single sample sequenced in a study of cytomegalovirus exposure and HLA in healthy donors (dated by TCRdb to about 2017). The library was obtained by the immunoSEQ multiplex PCR assay. The clones in this table, taken by TCRdb from immuneACCESS, are in-frame only. Not every clone is retained; where verified, under half of the shortfall comes from an unresolved V gene, and the cause of the rest is unknown. Here the sample has approximately 70,000 clones; approximately 94% occur a single time. The biggest ten clones account for approximately 0.99% of the sample. Input material: PBMCs. The receptors stem from a woman younger than 30 in good health and CMV-seronegative.

In nucleotides, the CDR3 is TGCGCCAGCAGCCAAGGTCCGGAGGGGCCCCAAGAGACCCAGTACTTC. It yields the protein CASSQGPEGPQETQYF. The chain couples TRBV4-1 to TRBJ2-5; D is possibly TRBD2 (6 bases). The CDR3 runs to 16 residues. Germline V gene sequence: CDR1 MGHRA, CDR2 YSYEKL. Trimming shortened V by 1 base and J by 1 base, and 13 bases separated the two germline ends.

This chain joins TRBV6-4 and TRBJ2-3; 9 bases are shared with TRBD2. The CDR3 contains 17 residues. Looked up from germline, CDR1 is MRHNA and CDR2 is SNTAGT. The ends lost 2 bases at V and 0 bases at J; junction bases unmatched: 6. CDR3 loop: CASSDPGLAQSTDTQYF. CDR3 nucleotide sequence: TGTGCCAGCAGTGACCCGGGACTAGCTCAAAGCACAGATACGCAGTATTTT.

The CDR3 spells CASSYSLGPLHF. CDR3 bases: TGTGCCAGCAGTTACTCGCTCGGGCCCCTCCACTTT. This rearrangement joins TRBV6-6 to TRBJ1-6; unclear D gene. V lost 0 bases to trimming and J lost 13 bases, with 7 bases between them. Germline V gene sequence: CDR1 MNHNY, CDR2 SVGAGI (reference sequence). The CDR3 has 12 residues.

The rearrangement links TRBV28 to TRBJ1-2, with 11 bases identical to TRBD1. The germline CDR1 and CDR2 sequences are MDHEN and SYDVKM. Trimming took 4 bases from V and 8 from J; bases not matched to a gene: 6. The CDR3 totals 14 residues. DNA for the CDR3: TGTGCCAGCAGTTCGACCGGGACAGGGGGAGGCTACACCTTC. Encoded protein: CASSSTGTGGGYTF.

This rearrangement joins TRBV7-9 to TRBJ1-1; 7 nucleotides agree with TRBD1. This CDR3 contains 17 residues. V trimming: 1 base; J trimming: 0 bases; junction bases outside the gene matches: 8. Germline values: CDR1 SEHNR, CDR2 FQNEAQ (reference sequence). CDR3 residues: CASSLETGSLMNTEAFF. In DNA form, the CDR3 reads TGTGCCAGCAGCTTAGAGACAGGGTCGCTCATGAACACTGAAGCTTTCTTT.

The J gene is TRBJ2-5, the V gene TRBV5-4; D might be TRBD2 (5 bases). The CDR3 sequence is 16 residues long. CDR1 is SGHNT, CDR2 YYREEE, per germline (reference sequence). Trimming stripped 0 bases from V and 0 bases from J, with 12 bases between. The chain's CDR3 is CASSLGAGSYQETQYF. The CDR3 coding sequence is TGTGCCAGCAGCTTGGGGGCGGGCTCGTACCAAGAGACCCAGTACTTC. The variable domain in full, completed from reference TRBV5-4 and TRBJ2-5, reads ETGVTQSPTHLIKTRGQQVTLRCSSQSGHNTVSWYQQALGQGPQFIFQYYREEENGRGNFPPRFSGLQFPNYSSELNVNALELDDSALYLCASSLGAGSYQETQYFGPGTRLLVL.

This chain joins TRBV4-3 and TRBJ2-2; 9 bases fit TRBD2. The germline V gene encodes CDR1 LGHNA and CDR2 YSLEER. The CDR3 is 16 amino acids. Unmatched junction bases numbered 0, after V lost 0 bases and J lost 1 base. The CDR3 loop reads CASSQELAGNTGELFF. The CDR3, as DNA: TGCGCCAGCAGCCAAGAACTAGCGGGGAACACCGGGGAGCTGTTTTTT.

The V call is TRBV6-6, the J call TRBJ2-7; TRBD1 aligns across 9 bases. Germline values: CDR1 MNHNY, CDR2 SVGAGI (reference sequence). This CDR3 has 15 amino acids. The V gene end was trimmed by 2 bases and the J gene end by 4 bases; junction bases not matched to a gene: 6. The CDR3 DNA reads as TGTGCCAGCAGTTACAACAGGGGGCGCCTATACGAGCAGTACTTC. Residues: CASSYNRGRLYEQYF.

The gene calls are TRBV27 and TRBJ2-7; 7 bases fit TRBD1. The V and J ends lost 5 bases and 2 bases, in that order; junction bases with no gene match: 9. The CDR3 length is 15 residues. Germline assignment: CDR1 MNHEY and CDR2 SMNVEV (reference sequence). This chain's CDR3 is CASSLKTGTAYEQYF. As DNA, the CDR3 is TGTGCCAGCAGTCTAAAAACCGGGACAGCCTACGAGCAGTACTTC.

The genes are TRBV27 and TRBJ2-7; D perhaps matches TRBD2 (5 bases). Trimming took off 3 bases at V and 7 bases at J, with 13 bases between the two ends. Germline-derived CDR1 and CDR2 are MNHEY and SMNVEV (reference sequence). The CDR3 is 13 residues long. The CDR3 region has the DNA TGTGCCAGCAGTTTCGAGGGTTCTGGGGAGCAGTACTTC. This codes for CASSFEGSGEQYF.

The chain joins TRBV27 to TRBJ2-3; tentative D call: TRBD2 (5 bases). The V end lost 5 bases, the J end lost 5 bases, and 11 bases lay between the germline ends. The CDR3 is 13 residues long. Germline CDR1 reads MNHEY; CDR2 reads SMNVEV (reference sequence). Here the CDR3 DNA reads TGTGCCAGCAGTCCCTCGCGGGTAGATACGCAGTATTTT. This encodes CASSPSRVDTQYF.

This chain links TRBV11-2 with TRBJ2-7; TRBD1 matches at 8 bases. The CDR3 length is 14 residues. V shed 1 base, J shed 1 base, and the junction held 0 bases outside the gene matches. Germline CDR1 and CDR2: SGHAT and FQNNGV. In DNA, the CDR3 is TGTGCCAGCAGCTTAGGGACAGGGTCCTACGAGCAGTACTTC. This sequence encodes CASSLGTGSYEQYF.

This chain links TRBV19 with TRBJ2-2; 12 bases are shared with TRBD1. Germline V gene lookup returns CDR1 LNHDA and CDR2 SQIVND (reference sequence). CDR3 size: 14 residues. V gave up 6 bases and J gave up 6 bases; unmatched junction bases: 2. In nucleotides, the CDR3 is TGTGCCAGTAGGGGACAGGGGGCGCCCGGGGAGCTGTTTTTT. This codes for CASRGQGAPGELFF.

CDR3 protein: CASSFGLAGTQETQYF. In DNA form, the CDR3 reads TGTGCCAGCAGCTTCGGACTAGCGGGGACCCAGGAGACCCAGTACTTC. The chain joins TRBV5-8 to TRBJ2-5, with 12 positions matching TRBD2. The CDR3 extends over 16 amino acids. With V trimmed by 2 bases and J by 5 bases, 7 bases remained unmatched. Germline V lookup: CDR1 SGHTS, CDR2 YDEGEE.

As concerns this clone: Other DNA sequences from this sample encode an identical CDR3 as well. The chain employs TRBV15 and TRBJ2-5; tentative D call: TRBD2 (5 bases). V was trimmed by 0 bases and J by 5 bases, leaving 10 bases between them. The CDR3 spans 14 residues. Germline V gene sequence: CDR1 LNHNV, CDR2 YYDKDF (reference sequence). For the CDR3, the DNA is TGTGCCACCAGCAGAGATAGGCTAGCTGAGACCCAGTACTTC. Encoded protein: CATSRDRLAETQYF.

The V and J genes are TRBV9 and TRBJ2-5; 12 positions match TRBD1. This CDR3 is 15 amino acids long. The trim removed 6 bases at V and 4 bases at J, leaving 7 bases unmatched. Germline-derived CDR1 and CDR2 are SGDLS and YYNGEE. The CDR3 spells CASTSGQGARETQYF. Here the CDR3 DNA reads TGTGCCAGCACCTCGGGACAGGGGGCGCGAGAGACCCAGTACTTC.

The rearrangement links TRBV6-1 to TRBJ2-7; 7 bases are a match to TRBD1. Germline CDR1 reads MNHNS; CDR2 reads SASEGT. The J segment lost 1 base and the V segment lost 5 bases, leaving 8 bases of the junction unmatched. The CDR3 loop spans 15 amino acids. The CDR3 bases are TGTGCCAGCAGTCCACAGGGGCCCCCTTCCTACGAGCAGTACTTC. Translated, it gives CASSPQGPPSYEQYF.

The rearrangement joins TRBV28 to TRBJ1-1; D not resolved. This CDR3 spans 11 amino acids. V gave up 7 bases and J gave up 10 bases, with 13 bases separating them. The germline gives CDR1 MDHEN, CDR2 SYDVKM. CDR3 bases: TGTGCCAGCACGGGGTTATACGCAGCTTTCTTT. Translated: CASTGLYAAFF. Full variable domain (rest looked up from reference TRBV28 and TRBJ1-1): DVKVTQSSRYLVKRTGEKVFLECVQDMDHENMFWYRQDPGLGLRLIYFSYDVKMKEKGDIPEGYSVSREKKERFSLILESASTNQTSMYLCASTGLYAAFFGQGTRLTVV.

The chain links TRBV6-1 to TRBJ2-3; 7 nucleotides agree with TRBD2. Losses at the gene ends were 4 bases for V and 0 bases for J; bases not matched to a gene: 4. Germline V gives CDR1 MNHNS, CDR2 SASEGT. The CDR3 contains 15 residues. CDR3 DNA sequence: TGTGCCAGCAGTGCTCTAGCGGATAGCACAGATACGCAGTATTTT. It translates to CASSALADSTDTQYF.

J is TRBJ2-5 and V is TRBV30; D possibly corresponds to TRBD1 (5 bases). CDR1 and CDR2 (germline): GTSNPN, SVGIG (reference sequence). This CDR3 contains 15 residues. The V end lost 0 bases, the J end lost 1 base, and 12 bases lay between the germline ends. Here the CDR3 reads CAWSVDSAVQETQYF. The CDR3 DNA follows: TGTGCCTGGAGTGTAGACAGCGCGGTCCAAGAGACCCAGTACTTC.

This clone was counted only a few times. The chain uses TRBV6-1 and TRBJ2-6; D might be TRBD1 (6 bases). Trimming stripped 5 bases from V and 0 bases from J, with 8 bases between. Germline V gene lookup returns CDR1 MNHNS and CDR2 SASEGT. This CDR3 region has 15 residues. CDR3 sequence (DNA): TGTGCCAGCAGTTCACAGGGCTCTGGGGCCAACGTCCTGACTTTC. Translated, it gives CASSSQGSGANVLTF.

The rearrangement links TRBV10-2 to TRBJ1-2; TRBD1 might be the D (6 bases). The CDR3 has 15 residues. V lost 5 bases and J 8 bases, leaving 21 bases between the germline ends. Per germline, CDR1 WSHSY and CDR2 SAAADI. Written as DNA, the CDR3 is TGCGCCAGCAGTCCTCCGGACAGTAGTTCAGGGGGCTACACCTTC. The encoded protein is CASSPPDSSSGGYTF.

This clone was seen more than once but under ten times. The V and J genes are TRBV2 and TRBJ1-2; possible D gene TRBD1, 5 bases. The CDR3 has 14 amino acids. CDR1 SNHLY and CDR2 FYNNEI come from the germline V gene. V lost 8 bases and J 5 bases, leaving 18 bases between the germline ends. CDR3 bases: TGTGCCAGCGTTTGGAGGGGCCGAGGATATGGCTACACCTTC. Protein sequence: CASVWRGRGYGYTF.